This T cell receptor beta chain is from a study of cytomegalovirus exposure and HLA in healthy donors. Study results and caveats: Most TCR sequences were seen very rarely across donors, but some public TCRs occurred in many. Reports described diagnosis of cytomegalovirus status by the classifier as highly specific and sensitive. Testing in vitro showed a few CMV-associated chains specific for CMV antigens.

With regard to this clone: Its antigen is as yet unknown.

From germline, CDR1 is KGHSH and CDR2 LQKENI. The V end lost 5 bases, the J end lost 0 bases, and 16 bases lay between the germline ends. The CDR3 has 16 amino acids. Produced via immunoSEQ multiplex PCR; TCRdb's table is partial and in-frame only. Of fewer than 200,000 clones listed, approximately 87% are singletons. The TCR was taken from a woman in her twenties or thirties in good health and CMV-seronegative. The J gene is TRBJ1-2, the V gene TRBV18; D may be TRBD1 (5 bases). Sequenced: PBMCs. The CDR3 sequence is CASSVTPGPSNYGYTF. DNA for the CDR3: TGTGCCAGCTCAGTGACACCGGGACCTTCTAACTATGGCTACACCTTC.